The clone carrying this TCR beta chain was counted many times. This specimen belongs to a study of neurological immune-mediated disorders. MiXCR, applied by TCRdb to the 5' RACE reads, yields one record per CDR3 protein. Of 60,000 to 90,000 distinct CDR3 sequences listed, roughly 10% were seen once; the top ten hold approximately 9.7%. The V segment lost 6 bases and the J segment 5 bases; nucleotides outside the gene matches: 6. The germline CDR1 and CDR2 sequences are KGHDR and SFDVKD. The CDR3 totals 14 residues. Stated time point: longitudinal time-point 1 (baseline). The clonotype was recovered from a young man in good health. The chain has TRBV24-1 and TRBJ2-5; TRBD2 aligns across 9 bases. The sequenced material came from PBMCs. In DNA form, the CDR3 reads TGTGCCACCAGTCGTAGCGGGAGTTCGGAGACCCAGTACTTC. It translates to CATSRSGSSETQYF.